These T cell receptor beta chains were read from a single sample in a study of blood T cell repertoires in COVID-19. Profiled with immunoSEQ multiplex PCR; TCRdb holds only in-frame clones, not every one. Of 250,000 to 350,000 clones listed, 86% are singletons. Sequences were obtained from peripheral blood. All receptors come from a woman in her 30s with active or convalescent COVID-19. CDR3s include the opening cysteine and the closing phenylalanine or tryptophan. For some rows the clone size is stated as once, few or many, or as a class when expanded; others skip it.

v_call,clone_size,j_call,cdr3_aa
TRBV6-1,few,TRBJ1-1,CASSEGGRAFF
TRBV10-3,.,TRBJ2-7,CAISDPVNSYEQYF
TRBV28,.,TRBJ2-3,CASSKTFESTDTQYF
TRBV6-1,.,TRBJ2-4,CASSEGWAGTKNIQYF
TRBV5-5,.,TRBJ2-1,CASSPGHGGLNEQFF
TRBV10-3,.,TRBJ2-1,CAIRDSSSYNEQFF
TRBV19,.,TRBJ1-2,CASSNKGGQNYGYTF
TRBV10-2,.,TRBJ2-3,CASKLRGTDTQYF
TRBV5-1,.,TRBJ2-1,CASSLVLAGSYNEQFF
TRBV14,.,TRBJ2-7,CASSDDRGPSYEQYF
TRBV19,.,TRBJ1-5,CASSMGEGTGGQPQHF
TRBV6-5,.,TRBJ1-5,CASGGEAQHF
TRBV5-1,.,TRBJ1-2,CASSLADTSYINYGYTF
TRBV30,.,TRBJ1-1,CAWDGDLTRLGAFF
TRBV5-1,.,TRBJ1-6,CASSPGQFSNSPLHF
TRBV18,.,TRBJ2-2,CASAFDRDTGELFF
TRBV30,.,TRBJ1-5,CAWSLPGTGLYSNQPQHF
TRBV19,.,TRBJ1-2,CASSIQGGGYTF
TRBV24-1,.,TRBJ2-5,CATSRGSGGVLETQYF
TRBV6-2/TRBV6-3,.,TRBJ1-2,CASSRDREISGYTF
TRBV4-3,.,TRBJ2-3,CASSQGGTSASTDTQYF
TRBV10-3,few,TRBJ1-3,CATQEGAGGTIYF
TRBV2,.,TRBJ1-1,CASGLDRMNTEAFF
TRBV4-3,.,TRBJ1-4,CASSQDIVGPTNEKLFF
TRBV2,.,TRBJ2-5,CASSRDRNQETQYF
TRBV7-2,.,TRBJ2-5,CASSSELAGGRETQYF
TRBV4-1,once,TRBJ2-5,CASSQDRTSGPGETQYF
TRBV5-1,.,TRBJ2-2,CASSLDTGRGRLTGELFF
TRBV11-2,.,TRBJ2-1,CASSLTAGNNNEQFF
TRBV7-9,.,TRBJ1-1,CASRNGGLMNTEAFF
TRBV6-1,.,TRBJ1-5,CASSESRGYNQPQHF
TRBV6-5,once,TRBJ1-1,CASIQGVEGAAFF
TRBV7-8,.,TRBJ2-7,CASSSLGEYEQYF
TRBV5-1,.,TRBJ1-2,CASSMQSGGYGYTF
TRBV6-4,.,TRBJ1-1,CASSDSIGTGGDEAFF
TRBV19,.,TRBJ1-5,CASSLGQGGNQPQHF
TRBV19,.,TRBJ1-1,CASSIGSRTEAFF
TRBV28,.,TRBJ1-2,CATSDPGTGLNGYTF
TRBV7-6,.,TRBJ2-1,CASSSQGEVRYEQFF
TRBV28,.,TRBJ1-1,CASTLGRGATEAFF
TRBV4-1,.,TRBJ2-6,CASSQGGGRSGANVLTF
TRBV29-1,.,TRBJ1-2,CSVEKGVYGYTF
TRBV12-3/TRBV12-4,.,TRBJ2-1,CASQKGRVNEQFF
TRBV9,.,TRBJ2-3,CASSFRQGQNTDTQYF
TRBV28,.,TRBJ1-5,CASSDQRQGTYQPQHF
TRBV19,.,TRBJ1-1,CASSIDGGSPYATEAFF
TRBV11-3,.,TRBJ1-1,CASSSTGGAPTEAFF
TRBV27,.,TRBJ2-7,CASSLIGGVRDEQYF
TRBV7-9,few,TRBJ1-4,CASSDRDRDGEKLFF
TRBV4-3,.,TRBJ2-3,CASSLLVTSVAGGTQYF
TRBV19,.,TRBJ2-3,CASSARDSSSSTDTQYF
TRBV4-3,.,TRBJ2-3,CASSQGSGGGRLTDTQYF
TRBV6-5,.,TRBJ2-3,CASSLRTGEDTQYF